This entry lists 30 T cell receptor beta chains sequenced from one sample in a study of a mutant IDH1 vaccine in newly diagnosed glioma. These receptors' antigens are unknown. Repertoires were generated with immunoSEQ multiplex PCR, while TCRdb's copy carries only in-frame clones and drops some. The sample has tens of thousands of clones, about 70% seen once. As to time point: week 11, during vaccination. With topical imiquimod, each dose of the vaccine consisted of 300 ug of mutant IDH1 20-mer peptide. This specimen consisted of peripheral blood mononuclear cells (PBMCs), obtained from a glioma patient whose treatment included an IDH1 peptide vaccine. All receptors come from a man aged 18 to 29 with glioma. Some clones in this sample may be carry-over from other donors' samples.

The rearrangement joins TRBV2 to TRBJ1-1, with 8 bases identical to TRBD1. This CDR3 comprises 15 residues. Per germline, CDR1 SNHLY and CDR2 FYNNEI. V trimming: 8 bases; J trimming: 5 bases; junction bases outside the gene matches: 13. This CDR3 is CASQVASGGWTEAFF. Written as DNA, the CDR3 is TGTGCCAGCCAGGTGGCTTCAGGGGGCTGGACTGAAGCTTTCTTT.

The CDR3 DNA sequence: TGTGCCAGTCTAGCGGGAGCCACTGTCCCCGGGGAGCTGTTTTTT. Its translation is CASLAGATVPGELFF. The gene calls are TRBV19 and TRBJ2-2, with 10 nucleotides matching TRBD2. CDR1 and CDR2 (germline): LNHDA, SQIVND (reference sequence). CDR3 length: 15 amino acids. V lost 8 bases to trimming and J lost 6 bases; unmatched junction nucleotides: 9.

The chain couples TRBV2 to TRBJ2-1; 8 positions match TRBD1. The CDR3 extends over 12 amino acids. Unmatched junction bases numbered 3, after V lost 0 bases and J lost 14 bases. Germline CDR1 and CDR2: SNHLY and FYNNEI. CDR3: CASSEAVTGEFF. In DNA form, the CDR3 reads TGTGCCAGCAGTGAAGCCGTGACAGGGGAGTTCTTC.

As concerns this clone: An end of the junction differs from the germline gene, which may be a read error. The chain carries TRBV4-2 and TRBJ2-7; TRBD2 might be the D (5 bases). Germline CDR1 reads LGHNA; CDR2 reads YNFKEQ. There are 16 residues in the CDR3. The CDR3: CASSPGILPRSSEQYF. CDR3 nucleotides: TGTGCCAGCAGCCCCGGGATTTTACCCCGGTCCTCCGAGCAGTACTTC.

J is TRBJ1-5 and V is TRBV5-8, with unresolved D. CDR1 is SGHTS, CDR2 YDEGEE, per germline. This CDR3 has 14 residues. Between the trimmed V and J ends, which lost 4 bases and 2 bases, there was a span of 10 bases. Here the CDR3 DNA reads TGTGCCAGCAGCGGGTGGGAGCGCAATCAGCCCCAGCATTTT. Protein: CASSGWERNQPQHF.

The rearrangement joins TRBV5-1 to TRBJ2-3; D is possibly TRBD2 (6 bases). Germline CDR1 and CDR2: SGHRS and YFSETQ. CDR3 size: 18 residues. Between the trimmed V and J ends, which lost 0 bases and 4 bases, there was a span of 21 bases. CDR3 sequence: CASSLEGTRLGFADTQYF. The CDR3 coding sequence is TGCGCCAGCAGCTTGGAAGGGACGAGACTAGGCTTTGCAGATACGCAGTATTTT.

The CDR3 spells CASSLFGSLTDTQYF. DNA of the CDR3: TGTGCCAGCAGTTTATTTGGGTCCCTCACAGATACGCAGTATTTT. This chain connects TRBV28 to TRBJ2-3; no firm D call. The V end was cut by 1 base, the J end by 2 bases, with 10 bases between. From germline, CDR1 is MDHEN and CDR2 SYDVKM. The CDR3 sequence is 15 residues long.

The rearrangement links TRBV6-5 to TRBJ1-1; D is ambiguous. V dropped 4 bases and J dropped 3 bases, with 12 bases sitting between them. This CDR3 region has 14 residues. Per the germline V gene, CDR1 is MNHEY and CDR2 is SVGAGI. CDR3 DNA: TGTGCCAGCAGTTTCGGGGAGGCCCACACTGAAGCTTTCTTT. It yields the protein CASSFGEAHTEAFF.

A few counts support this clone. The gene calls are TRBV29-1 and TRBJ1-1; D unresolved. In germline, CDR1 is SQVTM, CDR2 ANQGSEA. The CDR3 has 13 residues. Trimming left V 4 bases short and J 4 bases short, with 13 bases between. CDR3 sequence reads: CSVVRVLGTEAFF. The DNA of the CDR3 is TGCAGCGTTGTTAGGGTTTTGGGCACTGAAGCTTTCTTT.

The CDR3: CASSLPLTEQYF. The CDR3 nucleotides are TGTGCCAGCAGCTTGCCCCTAACCGAGCAGTACTTC. The rearrangement uses TRBV5-8 and TRBJ2-7; D gene ambiguous. Germline lookup yields CDR1 SGHTS and CDR2 YDEGEE. The CDR3 is 12 residues long. The V and J ends lost 1 base and 6 bases respectively, with 8 bases between them. The whole variable domain, filled in from reference TRBV5-8 and TRBJ2-7, reads EAGVTQSPTHLIKTRGQQATLRCSPISGHTSVYWYQQALGLGLQFLLWYDEGEERNRGNFPPRFSGRQFPNYSSELNVNALELEDSALYLCASSLPLTEQYFGPGTRLTVT.

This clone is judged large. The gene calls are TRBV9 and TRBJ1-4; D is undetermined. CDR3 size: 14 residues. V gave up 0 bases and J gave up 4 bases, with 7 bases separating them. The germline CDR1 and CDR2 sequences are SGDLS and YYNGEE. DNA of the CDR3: TGTGCCAGCAGCGTAGAAGGAGATAATGAAAAACTGTTTTTT. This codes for CASSVEGDNEKLFF.

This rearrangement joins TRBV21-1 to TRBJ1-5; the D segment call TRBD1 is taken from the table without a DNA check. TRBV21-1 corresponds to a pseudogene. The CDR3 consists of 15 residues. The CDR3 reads CASSTGQNSNQPQHF. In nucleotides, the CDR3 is TGTGCCAGCAGCACCGGACAGAATAGCAATCAGCCCCAGCATTTT.

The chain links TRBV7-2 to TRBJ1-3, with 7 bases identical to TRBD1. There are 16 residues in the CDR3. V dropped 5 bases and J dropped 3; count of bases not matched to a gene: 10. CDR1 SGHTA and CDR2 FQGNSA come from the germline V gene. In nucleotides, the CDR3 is TGTGCCAGCAGCCCCCAGACAGGGCTCGTTGGAAACACCATATATTTT. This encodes CASSPQTGLVGNTIYF.

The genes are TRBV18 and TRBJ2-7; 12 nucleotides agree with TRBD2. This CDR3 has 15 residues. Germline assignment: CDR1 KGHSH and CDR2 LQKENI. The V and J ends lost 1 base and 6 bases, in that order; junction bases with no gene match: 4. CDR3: CASSPQSSGRVEQYF. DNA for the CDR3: TGTGCCAGCTCACCACAGTCTAGCGGGAGGGTCGAGCAGTACTTC.

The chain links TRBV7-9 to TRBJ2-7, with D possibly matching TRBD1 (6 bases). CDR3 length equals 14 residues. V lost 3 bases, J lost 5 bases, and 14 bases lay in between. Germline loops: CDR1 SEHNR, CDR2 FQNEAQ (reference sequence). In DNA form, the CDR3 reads TGTGCCAGCAGCTTGAGAGGGCAGGGGAACGAGCAGTACTTC. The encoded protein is CASSLRGQGNEQYF.

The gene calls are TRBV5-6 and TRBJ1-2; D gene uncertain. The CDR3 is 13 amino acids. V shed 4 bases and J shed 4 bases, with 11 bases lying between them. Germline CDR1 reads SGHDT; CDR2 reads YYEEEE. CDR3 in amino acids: CASSRTAIYGYTF. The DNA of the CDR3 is TGTGCCAGCAGCCGTACAGCGATCTATGGCTACACCTTC.

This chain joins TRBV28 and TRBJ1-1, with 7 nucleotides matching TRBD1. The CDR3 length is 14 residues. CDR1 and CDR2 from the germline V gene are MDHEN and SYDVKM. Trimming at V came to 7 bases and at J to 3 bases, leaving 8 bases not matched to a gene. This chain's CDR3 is CASTSQGIDTEAFF. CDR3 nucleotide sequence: TGTGCCAGCACTTCACAGGGGATCGACACTGAAGCTTTCTTT.

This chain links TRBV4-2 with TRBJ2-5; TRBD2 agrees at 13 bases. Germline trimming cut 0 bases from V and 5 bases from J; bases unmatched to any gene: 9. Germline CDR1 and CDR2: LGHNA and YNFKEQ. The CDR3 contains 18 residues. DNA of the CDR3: TGTGCCAGCAGCCAAGAGGGCGGACTAGCGGGAGAGGGCGAGACCCAGTACTTC. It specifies CASSQEGGLAGEGETQYF.

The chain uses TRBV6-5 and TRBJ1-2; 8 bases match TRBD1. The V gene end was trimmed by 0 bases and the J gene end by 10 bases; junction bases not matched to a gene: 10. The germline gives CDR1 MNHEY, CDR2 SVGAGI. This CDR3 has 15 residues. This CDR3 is CASSYSSTGGSVYTF. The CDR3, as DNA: TGTGCCAGCAGTTACTCGAGCACAGGGGGGTCTGTCTACACCTTC.

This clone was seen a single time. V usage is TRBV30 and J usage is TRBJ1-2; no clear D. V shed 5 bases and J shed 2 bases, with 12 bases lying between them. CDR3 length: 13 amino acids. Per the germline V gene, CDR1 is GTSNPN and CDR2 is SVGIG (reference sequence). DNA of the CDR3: TGTGCCTGGGCACTCGGGGTGAACTATGGCTACACCTTC. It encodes CAWALGVNYGYTF. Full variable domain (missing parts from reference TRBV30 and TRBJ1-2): SQTIHQWPATLVQPVGSPLSLECTVEGTSNPNLYWYRQAAGRGLQLLFYSVGIGQISSEVPQNLSASRPQDRQFILSSKKLLLSDSGFYLCAWALGVNYGYTFGSGTRLTVV.

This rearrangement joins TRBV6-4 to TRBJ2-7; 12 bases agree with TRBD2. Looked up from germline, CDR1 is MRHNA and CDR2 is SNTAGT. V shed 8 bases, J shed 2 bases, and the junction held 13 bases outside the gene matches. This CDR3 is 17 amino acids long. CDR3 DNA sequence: TGTGCCAGCGATGGACTAGCGGGGTTCCCGTCTCCCTACGAGCAGTACTTC. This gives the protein CASDGLAGFPSPYEQYF.

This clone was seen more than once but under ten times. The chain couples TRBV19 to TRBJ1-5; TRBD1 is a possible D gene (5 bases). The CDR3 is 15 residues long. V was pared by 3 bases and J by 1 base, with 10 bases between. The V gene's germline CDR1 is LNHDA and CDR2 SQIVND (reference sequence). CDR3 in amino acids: CASSIRDGSNQPQHF. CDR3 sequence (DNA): TGTGCCAGTAGTATCAGGGACGGAAGCAATCAGCCCCAGCATTTT.

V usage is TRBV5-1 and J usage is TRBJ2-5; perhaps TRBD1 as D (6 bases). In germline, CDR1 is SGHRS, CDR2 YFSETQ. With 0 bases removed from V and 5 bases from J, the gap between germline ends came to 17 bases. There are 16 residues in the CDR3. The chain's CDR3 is CASSLGSGHGLETQYF. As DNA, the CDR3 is TGCGCCAGCAGCTTGGGATCGGGACACGGGTTGGAGACCCAGTACTTC.

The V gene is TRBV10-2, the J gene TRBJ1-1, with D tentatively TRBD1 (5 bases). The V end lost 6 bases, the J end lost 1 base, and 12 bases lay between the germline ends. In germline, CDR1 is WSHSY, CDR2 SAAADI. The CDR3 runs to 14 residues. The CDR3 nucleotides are TGCGCCAGCAGCCTTACGGGGCAGAACACTGAAGCTTTCTTT. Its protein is CASSLTGQNTEAFF.

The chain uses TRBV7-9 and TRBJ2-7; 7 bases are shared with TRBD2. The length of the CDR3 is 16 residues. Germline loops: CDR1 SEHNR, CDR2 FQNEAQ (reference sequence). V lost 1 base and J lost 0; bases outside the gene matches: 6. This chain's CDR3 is CASSLVGGVSSYEQYF. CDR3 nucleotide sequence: TGTGCCAGCAGCTTAGTGGGGGGGGTCTCCTCCTACGAGCAGTACTTC.

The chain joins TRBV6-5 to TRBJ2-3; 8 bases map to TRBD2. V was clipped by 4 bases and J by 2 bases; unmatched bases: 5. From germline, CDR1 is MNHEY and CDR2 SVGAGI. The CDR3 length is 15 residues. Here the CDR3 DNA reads TGTGCCAGCAGTTCAATAGCGGGACCCACAGATACGCAGTATTTT. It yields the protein CASSSIAGPTDTQYF.

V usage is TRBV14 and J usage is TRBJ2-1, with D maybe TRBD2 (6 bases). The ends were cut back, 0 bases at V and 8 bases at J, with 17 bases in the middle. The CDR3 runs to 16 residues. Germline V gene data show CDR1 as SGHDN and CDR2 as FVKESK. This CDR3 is CASSQDWGVIPHEQFF. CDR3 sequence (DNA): TGTGCCAGCAGCCAAGATTGGGGGGTGATTCCCCATGAGCAGTTCTTC.

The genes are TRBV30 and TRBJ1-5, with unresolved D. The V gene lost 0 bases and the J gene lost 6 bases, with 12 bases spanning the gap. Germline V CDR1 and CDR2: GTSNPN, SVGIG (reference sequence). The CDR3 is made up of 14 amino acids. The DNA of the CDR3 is TGTGCCTGGAGTGTGGGCAGTGCGGGTCAGCCCCAGCATTTT. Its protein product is CAWSVGSAGQPQHF.

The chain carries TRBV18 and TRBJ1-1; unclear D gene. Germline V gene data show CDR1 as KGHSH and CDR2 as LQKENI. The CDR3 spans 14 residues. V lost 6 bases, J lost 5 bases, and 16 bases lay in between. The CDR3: CASSGREAATEAFF. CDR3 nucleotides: TGTGCCAGCTCCGGGAGGGAAGCGGCGACTGAAGCTTTCTTT. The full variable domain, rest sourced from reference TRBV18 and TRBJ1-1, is NAGVMQNPRHLVRRRGQEARLRCSPMKGHSHVYWYRQLPEEGLKFMVYLQKENIIDESGMPKERFSAEFPKEGPSILRIQQVVRGDSAAYFCASSGREAATEAFFGQGTRLTVV.

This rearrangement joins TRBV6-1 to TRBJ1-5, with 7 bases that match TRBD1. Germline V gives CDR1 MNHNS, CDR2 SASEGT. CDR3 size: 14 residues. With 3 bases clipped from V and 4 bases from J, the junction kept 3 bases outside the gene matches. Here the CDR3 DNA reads TGTGCCAGCAGTGACTCGACAGGGAATCAGCCCCAGCATTTT. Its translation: CASSDSTGNQPQHF.